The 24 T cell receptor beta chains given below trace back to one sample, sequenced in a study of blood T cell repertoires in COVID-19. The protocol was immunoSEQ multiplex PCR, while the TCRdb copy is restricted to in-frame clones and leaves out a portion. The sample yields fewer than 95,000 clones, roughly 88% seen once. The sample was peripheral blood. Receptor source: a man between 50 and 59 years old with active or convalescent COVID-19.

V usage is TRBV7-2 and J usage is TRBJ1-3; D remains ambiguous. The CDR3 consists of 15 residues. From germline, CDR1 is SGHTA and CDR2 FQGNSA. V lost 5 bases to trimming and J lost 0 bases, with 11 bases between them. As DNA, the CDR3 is TGTGCCAGCAGCCCGTCACAGAGCTCTGGAAACACCATATATTTT. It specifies CASSPSQSSGNTIYF.

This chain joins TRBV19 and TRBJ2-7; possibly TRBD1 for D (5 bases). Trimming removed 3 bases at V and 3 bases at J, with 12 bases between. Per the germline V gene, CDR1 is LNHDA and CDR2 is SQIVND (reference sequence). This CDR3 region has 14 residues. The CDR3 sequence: CASSIGQGGYEQYF. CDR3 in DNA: TGTGCCAGTAGTATCGGGCAGGGTGGCTACGAGCAGTACTTC.

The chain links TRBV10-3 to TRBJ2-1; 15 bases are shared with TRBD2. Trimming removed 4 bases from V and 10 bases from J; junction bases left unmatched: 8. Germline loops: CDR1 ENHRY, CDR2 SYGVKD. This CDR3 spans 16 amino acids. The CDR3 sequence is CAISGEGLAGGREQFF. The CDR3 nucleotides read TGTGCCATCAGTGGAGAAGGACTAGCGGGAGGGAGGGAGCAGTTCTTC.

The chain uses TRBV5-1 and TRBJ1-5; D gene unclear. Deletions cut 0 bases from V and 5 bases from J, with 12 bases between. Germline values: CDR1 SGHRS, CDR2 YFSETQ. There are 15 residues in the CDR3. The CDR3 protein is CASSLAGDVDQPQHF. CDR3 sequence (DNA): TGCGCCAGCAGCTTGGCCGGGGATGTTGATCAGCCCCAGCATTTT.

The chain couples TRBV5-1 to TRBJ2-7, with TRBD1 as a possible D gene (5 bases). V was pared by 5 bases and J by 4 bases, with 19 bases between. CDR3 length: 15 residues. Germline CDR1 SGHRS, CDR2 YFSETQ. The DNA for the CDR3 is TGCGCCAGCAGTTTAGGGGCAGGCCCAGCTTACGAGCAGTACTTC. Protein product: CASSLGAGPAYEQYF. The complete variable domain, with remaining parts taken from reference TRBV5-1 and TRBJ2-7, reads KAGVTQTPRYLIKTRGQQVTLSCSPISGHRSVSWYQQTPGQGLQFLFEYFSETQRNKGNFPGRFSGRQFSNSRSEMNVSTLELGDSALYLCASSLGAGPAYEQYFGPGTRLTVT.

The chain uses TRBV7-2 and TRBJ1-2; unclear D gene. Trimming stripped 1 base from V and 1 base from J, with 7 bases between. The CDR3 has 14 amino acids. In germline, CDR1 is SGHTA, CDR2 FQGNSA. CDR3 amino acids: CASSLGGINYGYTF. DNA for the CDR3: TGTGCCAGCAGCTTAGGAGGGATTAACTATGGCTACACCTTC.

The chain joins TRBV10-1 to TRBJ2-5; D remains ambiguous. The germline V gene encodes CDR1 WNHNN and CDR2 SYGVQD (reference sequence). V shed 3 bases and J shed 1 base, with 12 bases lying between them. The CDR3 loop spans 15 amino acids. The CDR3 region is CASSDRSSTQETQYF. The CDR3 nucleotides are TGCGCCAGCAGTGATCGGTCGTCAACCCAAGAGACCCAGTACTTC.

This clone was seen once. The CDR3 is CASSLTENSPLHF. The CDR3 DNA is TGTGCCAGCAGTTTAACAGAAAATTCACCCCTCCACTTT. The chain is built from TRBV12-3 or TRBV12-4 and TRBJ1-6, with D unclear. The CDR3 runs 13 residues. Trimming shortened V by 2 bases and J by 7 bases, and 6 bases separated the two germline ends.

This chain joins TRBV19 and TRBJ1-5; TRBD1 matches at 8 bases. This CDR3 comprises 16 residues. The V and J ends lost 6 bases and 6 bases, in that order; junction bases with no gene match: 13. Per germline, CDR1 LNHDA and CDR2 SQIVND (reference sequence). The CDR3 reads CASRPDYRGNFQPQHF. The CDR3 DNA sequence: TGTGCCAGTAGGCCCGACTACAGGGGGAATTTTCAGCCCCAGCATTTT.

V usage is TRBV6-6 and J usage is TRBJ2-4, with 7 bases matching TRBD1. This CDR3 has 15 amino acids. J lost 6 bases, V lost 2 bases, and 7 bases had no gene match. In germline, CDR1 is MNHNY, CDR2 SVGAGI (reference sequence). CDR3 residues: CASSYVRGNSNIQYF. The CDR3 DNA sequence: TGTGCCAGCAGTTACGTCAGGGGGAATTCAAACATTCAGTACTTC.

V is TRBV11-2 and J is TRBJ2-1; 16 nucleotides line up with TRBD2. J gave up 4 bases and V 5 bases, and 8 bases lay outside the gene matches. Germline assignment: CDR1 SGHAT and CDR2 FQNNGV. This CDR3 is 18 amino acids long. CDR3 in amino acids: CASSPKGLAGGRYNEQFF. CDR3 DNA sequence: TGTGCCAGCAGCCCCAAGGGACTAGCGGGGGGGAGGTACAATGAGCAGTTCTTC.

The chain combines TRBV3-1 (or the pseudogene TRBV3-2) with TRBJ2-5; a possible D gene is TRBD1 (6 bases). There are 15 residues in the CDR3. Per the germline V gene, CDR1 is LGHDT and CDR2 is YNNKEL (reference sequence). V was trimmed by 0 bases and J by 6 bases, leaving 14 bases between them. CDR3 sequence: CASSQDRTVGQTQYF. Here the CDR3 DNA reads TGTGCCAGCAGCCAAGACAGGACAGTAGGGCAGACCCAGTACTTC.

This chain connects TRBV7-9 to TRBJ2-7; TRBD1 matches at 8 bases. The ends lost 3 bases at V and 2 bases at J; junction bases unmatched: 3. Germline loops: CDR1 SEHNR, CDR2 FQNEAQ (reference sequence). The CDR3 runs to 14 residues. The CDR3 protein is CASSLMDRAYEQYF. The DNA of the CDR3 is TGTGCCAGCAGCTTGATGGACAGGGCCTACGAGCAGTACTTC.

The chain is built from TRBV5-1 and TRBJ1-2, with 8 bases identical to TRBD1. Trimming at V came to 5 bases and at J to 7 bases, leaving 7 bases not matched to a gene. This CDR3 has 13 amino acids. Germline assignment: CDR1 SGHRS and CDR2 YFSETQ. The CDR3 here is CASSEDRDGGYTF. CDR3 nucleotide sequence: TGCGCCAGCAGTGAGGACAGGGACGGTGGCTACACCTTC.

The CDR3 DNA reads TGTGCCAGCAGCAAATGGCGACAGGGGGTCAGGGATCAGCCCCAGCATTTT. Protein sequence: CASSKWRQGVRDQPQHF. The rearrangement uses TRBV21-1 and TRBJ1-5; TRBD1, the table's D call, was not compared with the DNA. TRBV21-1 is a pseudogene locus. CDR3 length equals 17 residues.

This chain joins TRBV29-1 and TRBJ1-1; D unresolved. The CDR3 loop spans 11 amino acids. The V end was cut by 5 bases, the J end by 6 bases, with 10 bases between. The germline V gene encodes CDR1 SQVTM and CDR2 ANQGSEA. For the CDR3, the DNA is TGCAGCGTTCGTCTGGGCGCTGAAGCTTTCTTT. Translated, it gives CSVRLGAEAFF. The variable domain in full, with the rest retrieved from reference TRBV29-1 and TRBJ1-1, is SAVISQKPSRDICQRGTSLTIQCQVDSQVTMMFWYRQQPGQSLTLIATANQGSEATYESGFVIDKFPISRPNLTFSTLTVSNMSPEDSSIYLCSVRLGAEAFFGQGTRLTVV.

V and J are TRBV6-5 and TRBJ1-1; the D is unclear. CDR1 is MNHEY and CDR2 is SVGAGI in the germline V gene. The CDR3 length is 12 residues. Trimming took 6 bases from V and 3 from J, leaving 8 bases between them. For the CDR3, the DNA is TGTGCCAGCAGCGGGAGTTACACTGAAGCTTTCTTT. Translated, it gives CASSGSYTEAFF.

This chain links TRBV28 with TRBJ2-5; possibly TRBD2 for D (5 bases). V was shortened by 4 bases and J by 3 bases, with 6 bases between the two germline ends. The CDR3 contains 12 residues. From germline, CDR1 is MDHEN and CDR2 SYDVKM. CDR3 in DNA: TGTGCCAGCAGTTCCGGGAAAGAGACCCAGTACTTC. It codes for CASSSGKETQYF.

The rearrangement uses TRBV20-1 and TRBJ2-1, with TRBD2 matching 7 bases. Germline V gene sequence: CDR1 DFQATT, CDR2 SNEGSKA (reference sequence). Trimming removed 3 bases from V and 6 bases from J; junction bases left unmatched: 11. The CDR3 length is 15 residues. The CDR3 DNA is TGCAGTGCTAGTTCGTCTCCGGGAGGAGTCAATGAGCAGTTCTTC. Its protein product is CSASSSPGGVNEQFF.

The CDR3, as DNA: TGTGCCAGCAGTGAATATAGCACTGATGGCTACACCTTC. Amino acids: CASSEYSTDGYTF. The J gene is TRBJ1-2, the V gene TRBV6-1, with D hard to call. The CDR3 has 13 residues. V shed 2 bases and J shed 6 bases, with 10 bases lying between them. CDR1 is MNHNS, CDR2 SASEGT, per germline.

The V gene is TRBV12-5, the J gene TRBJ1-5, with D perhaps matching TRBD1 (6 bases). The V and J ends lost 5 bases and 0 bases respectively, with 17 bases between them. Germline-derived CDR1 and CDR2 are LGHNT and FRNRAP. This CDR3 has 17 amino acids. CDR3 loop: CASGPYRDKHSNQPQHF. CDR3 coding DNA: TGTGCTAGTGGTCCTTACCGGGACAAACATAGCAATCAGCCCCAGCATTTT. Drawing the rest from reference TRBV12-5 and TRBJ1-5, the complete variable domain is DARVTQTPRHKVTEMGQEVTMRCQPILGHNTVFWYRQTMMQGLELLAYFRNRAPLDDSGMPKDRFSAEMPDATLATLKIQPSEPRDSAVYFCASGPYRDKHSNQPQHFGDGTRLSIL.

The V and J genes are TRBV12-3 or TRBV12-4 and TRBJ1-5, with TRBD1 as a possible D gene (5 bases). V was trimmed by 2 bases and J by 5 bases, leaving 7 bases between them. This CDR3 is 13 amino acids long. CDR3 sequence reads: CASSLLGHQPQHF. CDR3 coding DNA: TGTGCCAGCAGTTTATTGGGGCATCAGCCCCAGCATTTT.

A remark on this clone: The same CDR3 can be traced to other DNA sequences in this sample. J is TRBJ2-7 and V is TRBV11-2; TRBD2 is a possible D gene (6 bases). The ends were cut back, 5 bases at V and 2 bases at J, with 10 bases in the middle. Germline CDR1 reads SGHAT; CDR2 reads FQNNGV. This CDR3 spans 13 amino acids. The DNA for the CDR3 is TGTGCCAGCAGCCTCGCGGGGACCTACGAGCAGTACTTC. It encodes CASSLAGTYEQYF.

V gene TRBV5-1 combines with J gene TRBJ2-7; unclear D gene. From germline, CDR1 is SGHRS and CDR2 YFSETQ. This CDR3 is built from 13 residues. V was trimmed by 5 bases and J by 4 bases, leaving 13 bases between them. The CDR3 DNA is TGCGCCAGCAGTCCCCTAGATTTATACGAGCAGTACTTC. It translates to CASSPLDLYEQYF.